The 9 T cell receptor beta chains listed next were all sequenced from one sample in a study of Ad26.COV2.S vaccination and SARS-CoV-2 variants. Produced via immunoSEQ multiplex PCR; TCRdb's table is partial and in-frame only. This sample yields about 220,000 clones, of which approximately 88% are seen a single time; approximately 11% belongs to the top ten. The treatment is: roughly 18 received Ad26.COV2.S at low or high dose, single or two shots; about 5 received placebo; per-sample allocation not given. Specimen acquisition occurred on day 63 following the initial vaccine or placebo injection. The specimen was peripheral blood, collected in a trial of Ad26.COV2.S vaccine versus placebo. These receptors all stem from a person between 18 and 59 years old who received the Ad26.COV2.S COVID-19 vaccine or a placebo.

The chain combines TRBV23-1 with TRBJ2-2; maybe TRBD2 (5 bases). TRBV23-1 is an open reading frame, and its role is uncertain. Trimming removed 0 bases at V and 2 bases at J, with 16 bases between. The CDR3 is made up of 18 amino acids. The CDR3 region is CASSQSIRVDSNTGELFF. The CDR3 DNA follows: TGCGCCAGCAGTCAATCGATTCGGGTGGACTCTAACACCGGGGAGCTGTTTTTT.

The rearrangement uses TRBV15 and TRBJ2-7; no firm D call. Germline CDR1 LNHNV, CDR2 YYDKDF (reference sequence). V dropped 0 bases and J dropped 1 base, with 10 bases sitting between them. The CDR3 consists of 15 residues. CDR3 region: CATSRDTAKSYEQYF. The CDR3 nucleotides are TGTGCCACCAGCAGAGATACGGCAAAATCCTACGAGCAGTACTTC.

V and J are TRBV27 and TRBJ1-4; 7 bases line up with TRBD1. The CDR3 totals 15 residues. Trimming took 3 bases from V and 4 from J; bases not matched to a gene: 5. Germline loops: CDR1 MNHEY, CDR2 SMNVEV (reference sequence). CDR3 protein: CASSFGTAINEKLFF. CDR3 DNA: TGTGCCAGCAGTTTTGGGACAGCCATTAATGAAAAACTGTTTTTT.

This sequence joins TRBV11-1 and TRBJ2-7; 10 bases align to TRBD1. Germline CDR1 is SGHAT and CDR2 is FQDESV (reference sequence). V lost 5 bases to trimming and J lost 7 bases; unmatched junction nucleotides: 11. The CDR3 totals 15 residues. The CDR3 sequence is CASSELPGQGFEQYF. CDR3 in DNA: TGTGCCAGCAGCGAATTACCGGGACAGGGGTTTGAGCAGTACTTC.

This clone has more than one count but fewer than ten. Here the CDR3 reads CASSTMNSVGYTF. The CDR3, as DNA: TGTGCCAGCAGTACAATGAACAGTGTGGGCTACACCTTC. This chain links TRBV6-2 or TRBV6-3 with TRBJ1-2; unclear D gene. This CDR3 has 13 residues. The germline CDR1 and CDR2 sequences are MNHEY and SVGEGT. V lost 5 bases to trimming and J lost 8 bases, with 15 bases between them.

The CDR3 nucleotides are TGCGCCAGCAGCCAAGGTGGTGGGGGGGTGGCCTACGAGCAGTACTTC. Translating it yields CASSQGGGGVAYEQYF. V is TRBV4-1 and J is TRBJ2-7, with 7 bases that match TRBD2. The V gene end was trimmed by 1 base and the J gene end by 2 bases; junction bases not matched to a gene: 8. In germline, CDR1 is MGHRA, CDR2 YSYEKL. The CDR3 consists of 16 residues.

The gene calls are TRBV11-1 and TRBJ2-7; weak D call: TRBD2 (5 bases). The V gene lost 5 bases and the J gene lost 0 bases, with 14 bases spanning the gap. The CDR3 runs to 15 residues. Germline CDR1 and CDR2: SGHAT and FQDESV (reference sequence). Here the CDR3 reads CASSPSSGFSYEQYF. As DNA, the CDR3 is TGTGCCAGCAGCCCTTCCTCGGGGTTCTCCTACGAGCAGTACTTC.

The chain couples TRBV7-2 to TRBJ2-7; tentative D call: TRBD2 (6 bases). Between the trimmed V and J ends, which lost 5 bases and 2 bases, there was a span of 16 bases. From germline, CDR1 is SGHTA and CDR2 FQGNSA. CDR3 length: 15 residues. The CDR3 spells CASSLLAGTTYEQYF. In nucleotides, the CDR3 is TGTGCCAGCAGCCTCCTGGCGGGAACCACCTACGAGCAGTACTTC.

The chain links TRBV27 to TRBJ2-1, with 7 bases matching TRBD1. Germline V CDR1 and CDR2: MNHEY, SMNVEV (reference sequence). V shed 5 bases, J shed 7 bases, and the junction held 8 bases outside the gene matches. CDR3 length: 14 amino acids. In DNA, the CDR3 is TGTGCCAGCAGTCAGGGACAGCGGACGAATGAGCAGTTCTTC. As protein: CASSQGQRTNEQFF.